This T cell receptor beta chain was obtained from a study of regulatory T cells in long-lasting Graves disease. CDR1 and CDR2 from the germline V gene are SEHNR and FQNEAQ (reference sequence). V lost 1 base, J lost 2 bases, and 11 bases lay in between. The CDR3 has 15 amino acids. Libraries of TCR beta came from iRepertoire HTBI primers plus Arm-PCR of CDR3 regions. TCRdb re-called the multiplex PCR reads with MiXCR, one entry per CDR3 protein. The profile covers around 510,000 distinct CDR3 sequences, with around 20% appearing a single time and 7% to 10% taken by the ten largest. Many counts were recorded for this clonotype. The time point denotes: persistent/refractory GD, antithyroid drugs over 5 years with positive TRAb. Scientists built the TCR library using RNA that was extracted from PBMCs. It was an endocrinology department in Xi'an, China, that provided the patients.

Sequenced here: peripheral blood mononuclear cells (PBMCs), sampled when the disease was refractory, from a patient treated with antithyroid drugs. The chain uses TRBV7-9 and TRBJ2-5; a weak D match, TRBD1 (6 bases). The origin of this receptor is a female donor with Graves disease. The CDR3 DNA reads TGTGCCAGCAGCTTAGGGGGGCTCGGGCAAGAGACCCAGTACTTC. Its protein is CASSLGGLGQETQYF. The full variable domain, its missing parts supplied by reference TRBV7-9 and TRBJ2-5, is DTGVSQNPRHKITKRGQNVTFRCDPISEHNRLYWYRQTLGQGPEFLTYFQNEAQLEKSRLLSDRFSAERPKGSFSTLEIQRTEQGDSAMYLCASSLGGLGQETQYFGPGTRLLVL.